Below, 27 T cell receptor beta chains from the same sample are listed, as sequenced in a study of cytomegalovirus exposure and HLA in healthy donors. PCR employed 60 Vbeta and 13 Jbeta primers. TCRdb keeps only in-frame clones here, not all; method: immunoSEQ multiplex PCR. The sample holds 85,000 to 110,000 clones, approximately 70% seen once. Sequences were obtained from PBMCs. All receptors come from a woman in her 50s in good health and CMV-seronegative.

CDR3 sequence reads: CASSLSVAGMAGELFF. CDR3 nucleotide sequence: TGTGCCAGCAGTTTATCTGTAGCGGGAATGGCCGGGGAGCTGTTTTTT. V is TRBV27 and J is TRBJ2-2; 8 bases agree with TRBD2. V lost 0 bases and J lost 6; bases outside the gene matches: 6. CDR1 MNHEY and CDR2 SMNVEV come from the germline V gene (reference sequence). The CDR3 sequence is 16 residues long.

This clone has just a few counts. This chain uses TRBV4-2 with TRBJ2-1, with 11 bases lining up with TRBD2. Germline-derived CDR1 and CDR2 are LGHNA and YNFKEQ. Unmatched junction bases numbered 6, after V lost 2 bases and J lost 0 bases. The CDR3 has 18 residues. CDR3 protein: CASSQLPGLAVSYNEQFF. In nucleotides, the CDR3 is TGTGCCAGCAGCCAACTACCGGGACTAGCGGTCTCCTACAATGAGCAGTTCTTC.

The chain recombines TRBV5-8 with TRBJ2-1, with 7 bases aligning to TRBD1. Trimming removed 4 bases from V and 2 bases from J; junction bases left unmatched: 6. Per the germline V gene, CDR1 is SGHTS and CDR2 is YDEGEE. The CDR3 totals 15 residues. The CDR3 nucleotides read TGTGCCAGCAGCACCTACAGGGGCACCTACAATGAGCAGTTCTTC. It translates to CASSTYRGTYNEQFF. The variable domain in full, with the rest retrieved from reference TRBV5-8 and TRBJ2-1, is EAGVTQSPTHLIKTRGQQATLRCSPISGHTSVYWYQQALGLGLQFLLWYDEGEERNRGNFPPRFSGRQFPNYSSELNVNALELEDSALYLCASSTYRGTYNEQFFGPGTRLTVL.

This clone was seen a few times. The gene calls are TRBV11-1 and TRBJ2-3, with D possibly being TRBD1 (7 bases). Germline CDR1 SGHAT, CDR2 FQDESV (reference sequence). CDR3 length: 18 residues. Trimming stripped 4 bases from V and 2 bases from J, with 22 bases between. CDR3 protein: CASSSAGGHSFPTDTQYF. CDR3 nucleotide sequence: TGTGCCAGCAGCTCCGCAGGGGGGCATTCATTTCCCACAGATACGCAGTATTTT.

V and J are TRBV15 and TRBJ1-2, with 8 nucleotides matching TRBD1. There are 17 residues in the CDR3. Germline CDR1 is LNHNV and CDR2 is YYDKDF (reference sequence). V was clipped by 3 bases and J by 1 base; unmatched bases: 10. CDR3 protein: CATSSFGQGLHNYGYTF. CDR3 coding DNA: TGTGCCACCAGCAGTTTTGGACAGGGCCTTCATAACTATGGCTACACCTTC.

In this sample, this clone turned up once. The rearrangement joins TRBV2 to TRBJ1-5; D not certain. The CDR3 totals 13 residues. Trimming pared 6 bases from V and 9 bases from J, leaving 15 bases between. Germline V gives CDR1 SNHLY, CDR2 FYNNEI. DNA for the CDR3: TGTGCCAGCAGCCAACAAAAAGAGGTGCCCCAGCATTTT. It translates to CASSQQKEVPQHF.

The chain combines TRBV4-1 with TRBJ2-5; 10 nucleotides line up with TRBD2. The CDR3 covers 14 residues. CDR1 is MGHRA, CDR2 YSYEKL, per germline. The trim removed 6 bases at V and 5 bases at J, leaving 6 bases unmatched. CDR3 in amino acids: CASRSGGASETQYF. The CDR3 region has the DNA TGCGCCAGCAGAAGCGGGGGGGCCTCGGAGACCCAGTACTTC.

In its sample, this clone was seen a few times. This chain uses TRBV29-1 with TRBJ2-1, with 13 bases identical to TRBD2. In germline, CDR1 is SQVTM, CDR2 ANQGSEA. The CDR3 is made up of 17 amino acids. V trimming: 3 bases; J trimming: 0 bases; junction bases outside the gene matches: 5. The chain's CDR3 is CSVEGLAGRSSYNEQFF. The CDR3 nucleotides read TGCAGCGTTGAGGGACTAGCGGGAAGGAGCTCCTACAATGAGCAGTTCTTC.

The rearrangement uses TRBV19 and TRBJ2-7; D perhaps matches TRBD1 (5 bases). This CDR3 region has 15 residues. V was cut by 5 bases and J by 0 bases, with 14 bases left in between. CDR1 and CDR2 from the germline V gene are LNHDA and SQIVND (reference sequence). The CDR3: CASSSRQLSSYEQYF. The CDR3 DNA reads TGTGCCAGTAGTTCACGACAGCTAAGCTCCTACGAGCAGTACTTC.

This clone was seen a few times. This chain links TRBV28 with TRBJ2-7, with 8 bases aligning to TRBD1. Trimming cost V 5 bases and J 2 bases; bases outside gene matches: 8. The CDR3 sequence is 15 residues long. Germline CDR1 is MDHEN and CDR2 is SYDVKM. CDR3 DNA: TGTGCCAGCAGTCTTACAGGGGGTCGAGCCTACGAGCAGTACTTC. Its translation: CASSLTGGRAYEQYF.

This clone was found once. The CDR3 bases are TGTGCCAGTAGCGTAACTCTTGGCTCTGGGGCCAACGTCCTGACTTTC. This translates into CASSVTLGSGANVLTF. The chain carries TRBV19 and TRBJ2-6; D is uncertain. The CDR3 loop spans 16 amino acids. Germline loops: CDR1 LNHDA, CDR2 SQIVND (reference sequence). Trimming pared 6 bases from V and 0 bases from J, leaving 12 bases between.

The CDR3: CASGSGGTDTQYF. The CDR3 nucleotides read TGCGCCAGCGGATCGGGGGGAACAGATACGCAGTATTTT. V gene TRBV5-1 combines with J gene TRBJ2-3; the match to TRBD2 covers 7 bases. The germline V gene encodes CDR1 SGHRS and CDR2 YFSETQ. The length of the CDR3 is 13 residues. V was pared by 7 bases and J by 3 bases, with 5 bases of the junction left unmatched.

The gene calls are TRBV18 and TRBJ2-7, with 8 bases fitting TRBD2. Per the germline V gene, CDR1 is KGHSH and CDR2 is LQKENI. The CDR3 has 14 amino acids. V lost 5 bases to trimming and J lost 3 bases; unmatched junction nucleotides: 6. In DNA form, the CDR3 reads TGTGCCAGCTCAGCGAGCGGGGGCGTCTACGAGCAGTACTTC. Translating gives CASSASGGVYEQYF.

This rearrangement joins TRBV5-3 to TRBJ2-4; the D is unclear. TRBV5-3 is identified as an open reading frame with a role that is uncertain. The CDR3 loop spans 17 amino acids. V lost 4 bases, J lost 0 bases, and 17 bases lay in between. The CDR3 protein is CARSIQKVRLAKNIQYF. CDR3 nucleotides: TGTGCCAGAAGCATACAAAAGGTCAGACTAGCCAAAAACATTCAGTACTTC.

The V gene is TRBV5-1, the J gene TRBJ2-3; D is uncertain. Germline V gene lookup returns CDR1 SGHRS and CDR2 YFSETQ. Trimming left V 2 bases short and J 0 bases short, with 10 bases between. CDR3 length: 15 residues. This CDR3 reads CASSLVARSTDTQYF. DNA of the CDR3: TGCGCCAGCAGCTTAGTGGCCAGGAGCACAGATACGCAGTATTTT.

J is TRBJ2-1 and V is TRBV29-1; 8 positions agree with TRBD2. In germline, CDR1 is SQVTM, CDR2 ANQGSEA. The CDR3 runs 15 residues. Trimming removed 3 bases from V and 5 bases from J; junction bases left unmatched: 9. The chain's CDR3 is CSVDRPSGGHNEQFF. The CDR3 DNA follows: TGCAGCGTTGATCGACCAAGCGGGGGACACAATGAGCAGTTCTTC.

This clone was detected only a few times. The chain joins TRBV7-8 to TRBJ2-6; a possible D gene is TRBD1 (6 bases). The CDR3 has 16 amino acids. CDR1 SGHVS and CDR2 FQNEAQ come from the germline V gene. V was shortened by 5 bases and J by 0 bases, with 11 bases between the two germline ends. DNA of the CDR3: TGTGCCAGCAGCAACGACAGGCTCTCTGGGGCCAACGTCCTGACTTTC. Translated: CASSNDRLSGANVLTF.

This clone came up a few times. The chain employs TRBV15 and TRBJ1-1; D ambiguous. Germline V CDR1 and CDR2: LNHNV, YYDKDF (reference sequence). CDR3 length: 11 residues. V lost 5 bases and J lost 2, with 3 bases in between. The CDR3 nucleotides read TGTGCCACCAGCCTCAACACTGAAGCTTTCTTT. It yields the protein CATSLNTEAFF. The variable domain in full, with the rest retrieved from reference TRBV15 and TRBJ1-1, is DAMVIQNPRYQVTQFGKPVTLSCSQTLNHNVMYWYQQKSSQAPKLLFHYYDKDFNNEADTPDNFQSRRPNTSFCFLDIRSPGLGDTAMYLCATSLNTEAFFGQGTRLTVV.

This clone has just a few counts. The rearrangement links TRBV6-5 to TRBJ2-7; D is perhaps TRBD2 (5 bases). Germline V CDR1 and CDR2: MNHEY, SVGAGI. CDR3 length: 14 amino acids. V shed 3 bases and J shed 6 bases, with 15 bases lying between them. The CDR3 loop is CASSYSEGRTEQYF. The CDR3 bases are TGTGCCAGCAGTTATTCCGAGGGCCGGACCGAGCAGTACTTC.

CDR3 amino acids: CASSQDYMPIELFF. CDR3 sequence (DNA): TGCGCCAGCAGCCAAGATTACATGCCCATCGAGCTGTTTTTT. The V call is TRBV4-1, the J call TRBJ2-2; no definite D call. This CDR3 comprises 14 residues. CDR1 and CDR2 from the germline V gene are MGHRA and YSYEKL. The V and J ends lost 0 bases and 11 bases respectively, with 13 bases between them.

The CDR3 spells CAISSVGNQPQHF. The CDR3, as DNA: TGTGCCATCAGCTCGGTTGGCAATCAGCCCCAGCATTTT. This rearrangement joins TRBV10-3 to TRBJ1-5; D not resolved. Trimming shortened V by 6 bases and J by 2 bases, and 8 bases separated the two germline ends. The germline gives CDR1 ENHRY, CDR2 SYGVKD. This CDR3 has 13 amino acids.

This clone was counted only a few times. This sequence joins TRBV6-5 and TRBJ1-3, with D maybe TRBD1 (6 bases). The length of the CDR3 is 15 residues. CDR1 and CDR2 from the germline V gene are MNHEY and SVGAGI. With 4 bases removed from V and 4 bases from J, the gap between germline ends came to 14 bases. The CDR3 nucleotides read TGTGCCAGCAGTTTGACAGGAAGGGCCGGAAACACCATATATTTT. Translating it yields CASSLTGRAGNTIYF.

The chain links TRBV5-1 to TRBJ2-5; D may be TRBD2 (5 bases). The CDR3 loop spans 14 amino acids. Germline loops: CDR1 SGHRS, CDR2 YFSETQ. Trimming left V 1 base short and J 7 bases short, with 14 bases between. CDR3 amino acids: CASSLYESRGTQYF. CDR3 DNA sequence: TGCGCCAGCAGCTTGTATGAGAGCCGGGGGACCCAGTACTTC.

The V and J genes are TRBV27 and TRBJ1-1; 8 bases agree with TRBD1. Germline-derived CDR1 and CDR2 are MNHEY and SMNVEV (reference sequence). With 0 bases clipped from V and 5 bases from J, the junction kept 11 bases outside the gene matches. The CDR3 covers 17 residues. The CDR3 is CASSLSIWPGGSTEAFF. CDR3 DNA: TGTGCCAGCAGTTTATCTATTTGGCCAGGGGGCTCTACTGAAGCTTTCTTT.

The table lists this clone with a few counts. The chain recombines TRBV4-1 with TRBJ2-1; a possible D gene is TRBD1 (6 bases). V lost 1 base and J lost 9, with 16 bases in between. There are 15 residues in the CDR3. Looked up from germline, CDR1 is MGHRA and CDR2 is YSYEKL. CDR3 in amino acids: CASSQGLSGDREQFF. CDR3 DNA: TGCGCCAGCAGCCAAGGTCTTTCAGGGGACCGTGAGCAGTTCTTC.

This sequence joins TRBV7-9 and TRBJ2-5, with 8 bases lining up with TRBD2. The CDR3 runs to 14 residues. V was pared by 3 bases and J by 5 bases, with 5 bases of the junction left unmatched. Germline V lookup: CDR1 SEHNR, CDR2 FQNEAQ (reference sequence). This CDR3 reads CASSFSGIGETQYF. In DNA, the CDR3 is TGTGCCAGCAGCTTTAGCGGGATCGGCGAGACCCAGTACTTC.

The chain has TRBV5-1 and TRBJ2-5; 7 nucleotides align to TRBD2. Germline values: CDR1 SGHRS, CDR2 YFSETQ. The CDR3 spans 15 residues. V lost 0 bases and J lost 3; bases outside the gene matches: 5. The CDR3 DNA follows: TGCGCCAGCAGCTTGGCCTATGGGGGGGAAGAGACCCAGTACTTC. Its protein product is CASSLAYGGEETQYF.